The sequence of this T cell receptor beta chain was determined in a study of blood T cells in healthy people across ages. Regarding the study as a whole: More naive CD4+ cells and higher diversity marked long-lived donors relative to aged donors.

Sample-barcoded 5' priming and a J-beta primer mix drove a second PCR of about 7 to 11 cycles. TCRdb redid the calling of the 5' RACE reads with MiXCR, one entry per CDR3 protein. The sample has 1 million or so distinct CDR3 sequences, around 27% seen once; the top ten hold less than 0.85%. Of note for this clonotype: Its antigen remains unknown.

The CDR3 has 12 amino acids. Germline CDR1 reads MNHEY; CDR2 reads SVGEGT. Trimming stripped 4 bases from V and 7 bases from J, with 10 bases between. In addition, the sample was reused for a study of T cells of mothers and their children.

The source of this sequence is a girl under 10 years old in good health. The chain links TRBV6-2 or TRBV6-3 to TRBJ1-1; D is unresolved. The sample comprised blood. CDR3 bases: TGTGCCAGCAGTTTAGACACCCGTGAAGCTTTCTTT. Its protein product is CASSLDTREAFF.